Below are 27 T cell receptor beta chains sequenced from a single sample in a study of T-cell reconstitution after alpha-beta-depleted transplantation in children. Unique molecular identifiers were used to barcode this TCRbeta library. TCRdb re-derived calls from the PCR reads in MiXCR, one entry per CDR3 protein. The profile shows 250,000 or so distinct CDR3 sequences, 20% to 30% of them singletons. Sequencing used PBMCs, mostly from graft donor cells, obtained 360 days after TCRalphabeta/CD19-depleted stem cell transplant. The receptors come from a female patient between 2 and 15 years old who had a stem cell transplant for congenital amegakaryocytic thrombocytopenia, so the T cells may come from the graft donor.

The sample holds a few counts of this clonotype. This chain links TRBV12-5 with TRBJ1-4; a weak D match, TRBD1 (6 bases). Germline V gene lookup returns CDR1 LGHNT and CDR2 FRNRAP. Trimming shortened V by 3 bases and J by 0 bases, and 14 bases separated the two germline ends. This CDR3 has 17 amino acids. The chain's CDR3 is CASGFRGETATNEKLFF. The CDR3 DNA reads TGTGCTAGTGGTTTTAGGGGGGAGACTGCAACTAATGAAAAACTGTTTTTT.

This clonotype was found a few times. The chain is built from TRBV6-1 and TRBJ1-1, with a tentative D call TRBD1 (5 bases). This CDR3 contains 14 residues. Trimming pared 1 base from V and 2 bases from J, leaving 8 bases between. Germline values: CDR1 MNHNS, CDR2 SASEGT. For the CDR3, the DNA is TGTGCCAGCAGTGAAGGGGGGGGTAACACTGAAGCTTTCTTT. Residues: CASSEGGGNTEAFF.

This clonotype turned up a few times. The rearrangement uses TRBV7-8 and TRBJ2-1, with 11 bases lining up with TRBD2. Trimming cost V 2 bases and J 3 bases; bases outside gene matches: 6. The CDR3 is made up of 17 amino acids. From germline, CDR1 is SGHVS and CDR2 FQNEAQ. The CDR3 sequence: CASSLRTSGGNYNEQFF. CDR3 sequence (DNA): TGTGCCAGCAGCTTACGTACTAGCGGGGGCAACTACAATGAGCAGTTCTTC.

This clonotype occurred a few times. The V call is TRBV20-1, the J call TRBJ2-1; 12 bases fit TRBD2. The V gene end was trimmed by 6 bases and the J gene end by 0 bases; junction bases not matched to a gene: 9. Germline values: CDR1 DFQATT, CDR2 SNEGSKA (reference sequence). The CDR3 totals 17 residues. CDR3 in amino acids: CSARFLAGGGSYNEQFF. The CDR3, as DNA: TGCAGTGCGCGTTTTCTAGCGGGAGGGGGCTCCTACAATGAGCAGTTCTTC.

This chain connects TRBV4-2 to TRBJ2-3; D remains ambiguous. CDR3 length equals 13 residues. The V end lost 4 bases, the J end lost 4 bases, and 9 bases lay between the germline ends. Germline loops: CDR1 LGHNA, CDR2 YNFKEQ. The CDR3 loop is CASSPLDPDTQYF. The CDR3 nucleotides read TGTGCCAGCAGCCCTCTAGACCCAGATACGCAGTATTTT.

A few counts support this clonotype. The gene calls are TRBV7-2 and TRBJ2-3; D remains unclear. The germline gives CDR1 SGHTA, CDR2 FQGNSA. The CDR3 runs 13 residues. The ends were cut back, 4 bases at V and 1 base at J, with 6 bases in the middle. The CDR3 protein is CASSSPGTDTQYF. CDR3 DNA: TGTGCCAGCAGCTCTCCTGGCACAGATACGCAGTATTTT.

This clonotype occurred a few times. The CDR3: CSATIAGGLYNEQFF. The CDR3 DNA reads TGCAGTGCCACAATAGCGGGAGGGCTCTACAATGAGCAGTTCTTC. The chain combines TRBV20-1 with TRBJ2-1; 11 bases line up with TRBD2. The V and J ends lost 6 bases and 3 bases, in that order; junction bases with no gene match: 7. This CDR3 contains 15 residues. Germline CDR1 and CDR2: DFQATT and SNEGSKA (reference sequence).

The genes are TRBV3-1 and TRBJ2-7, with a tentative D call TRBD1 (6 bases). Germline V gene lookup returns CDR1 LGHDT and CDR2 YNNKEL (reference sequence). This CDR3 is built from 16 residues. V gave up 1 base and J gave up 2 bases, with 15 bases separating them. This CDR3 is CASSQGGPRPTYEQYF. The CDR3 DNA follows: TGTGCCAGCAGCCAAGGGGGGCCGAGGCCAACCTACGAGCAGTACTTC.

This clonotype was picked up many times. The gene calls are TRBV6-5 and TRBJ2-1, with TRBD1 matching over 9 bases. Losses at the gene ends were 5 bases for V and 3 bases for J; bases not matched to a gene: 5. The length of the CDR3 is 15 residues. The germline V gene has CDR1 MNHEY and CDR2 SVGAGI. CDR3 sequence (DNA): TGTGCCAGCAGTCGGGACAGGGTAAGCTACAATGAGCAGTTCTTC. Translated: CASSRDRVSYNEQFF.

V and J are TRBV4-2 and TRBJ2-1; a possible D gene is TRBD1 (5 bases). CDR3 length: 16 residues. Per germline, CDR1 LGHNA and CDR2 YNFKEQ. V lost 0 bases and J lost 0, with 9 bases in between. CDR3 sequence: CASSQDPQGSYNEQFF. CDR3 DNA: TGTGCCAGCAGCCAAGACCCTCAGGGCTCCTACAATGAGCAGTTCTTC.

This clonotype occurred a few times. This rearrangement joins TRBV10-3 to TRBJ2-1, with 12 bases fitting TRBD1. Germline values: CDR1 ENHRY, CDR2 SYGVKD. V dropped 4 bases and J dropped 5; count of bases not matched to a gene: 6. The CDR3 has 16 amino acids. This CDR3 reads CAISVRDRGRNNEQFF. The CDR3 region has the DNA TGTGCCATCAGTGTCCGGGACAGGGGGCGAAACAATGAGCAGTTCTTC.

The chain combines TRBV7-8 with TRBJ2-3, with TRBD2 matching 12 bases. In germline, CDR1 is SGHVS, CDR2 FQNEAQ. The CDR3 is 16 residues long. V lost 5 bases, J lost 8 bases, and 11 bases stayed unmatched. The CDR3 loop reads CASSESLAGGPATQYF. DNA for the CDR3: TGTGCCAGCAGCGAATCGCTAGCGGGAGGGCCAGCTACGCAGTATTTT.

There are many counts of this clonotype. This chain joins TRBV12-3 or TRBV12-4 and TRBJ2-1; the match to TRBD1 covers 7 bases. The CDR3 totals 13 residues. V dropped 4 bases and J dropped 8; count of bases not matched to a gene: 5. The DNA for the CDR3 is TGTGCCAGCAGTTACGGACAGGCCGATGAGCAGTTCTTC. It yields the protein CASSYGQADEQFF.

With respect to this clonotype: A much larger clone sits a single nucleotide away, making a read error possible. No conserved phenylalanine or tryptophan is present at the end of the CDR3, so a read error is the likely explanation. The V gene is TRBV7-2, the J gene TRBJ2-1; tentatively, D is TRBD2 (5 bases). Looked up from germline, CDR1 is SGHTA and CDR2 is FQGNSA. V was pared by 4 bases and J by 4 bases, with 8 bases between. The CDR3 loop spans 13 amino acids. In DNA, the CDR3 is TGTGCCAGCAGCTCCGGGATTTACAATGAGCAGTTCTTG. This translates into CASSSGIYNEQFL.

V and J are TRBV12-3 or TRBV12-4 and TRBJ1-4; D uncertain. There are 14 residues in the CDR3. V lost 3 bases and J lost 2, with 7 bases in between. CDR3 residues: CASSLTQTNEKLFF. The CDR3 nucleotides read TGTGCCAGCAGTTTGACCCAGACTAATGAAAAACTGTTTTTT.

This clonotype was seen only a few times. The rearrangement links TRBV9 to TRBJ1-1, with D unresolved. Trimming shortened V by 0 bases and J by 3 bases, and 9 bases separated the two germline ends. Looked up from germline, CDR1 is SGDLS and CDR2 is YYNGEE. The CDR3 extends over 14 amino acids. DNA for the CDR3: TGTGCCAGCAGCGTAGGGGGTCGGGACACTGAAGCTTTCTTT. It codes for CASSVGGRDTEAFF.

This clonotype has only a few counts. The chain joins TRBV20-1 to TRBJ1-2, with 10 bases lining up with TRBD1. Germline V gene data show CDR1 as DFQATT and CDR2 as SNEGSKA (reference sequence). CDR3 size: 12 residues. Trimming at V came to 2 bases and at J to 8 bases, leaving 2 bases not matched to a gene. The CDR3 sequence is CSARRDRGGYTF. CDR3 DNA sequence: TGCAGTGCTAGACGGGACAGGGGCGGCTACACCTTC.

The J gene is TRBJ2-7, the V gene TRBV29-1, with TRBD2 as a possible D gene (5 bases). CDR3 length: 12 amino acids. V lost 5 bases and J lost 3, with 11 bases in between. Germline V gene sequence: CDR1 SQVTM, CDR2 ANQGSEA. CDR3 in amino acids: CSVKDLDYEQYF. The CDR3 coding sequence is TGCAGCGTTAAGGACTTAGACTACGAGCAGTACTTC.

The chain carries TRBV4-1 and TRBJ1-3, with a possible D match to TRBD1 (6 bases). This CDR3 comprises 15 residues. V was cut by 4 bases and J by 2 bases, with 12 bases left in between. Germline CDR1 reads MGHRA; CDR2 reads YSYEKL. CDR3 sequence reads: CASSLKGVPGNTIYF. In DNA form, the CDR3 reads TGCGCCAGCAGCCTCAAGGGGGTTCCTGGAAACACCATATATTTT.

The sample holds a few counts of this clonotype. This chain connects TRBV12-3 or TRBV12-4 to TRBJ1-5; 8 nucleotides align to TRBD1. V lost 7 bases, J lost 3 bases, and 8 bases stayed unmatched. This CDR3 is built from 15 residues. In nucleotides, the CDR3 is TGTGCCAGCACCCGGACAGGGTTCCTCAATCAGCCCCAGCATTTT. This codes for CASTRTGFLNQPQHF.

CDR3 loop: CASRTGFYGYTF. The CDR3 DNA is TGTGCCAGCAGGACAGGGTTCTATGGCTACACCTTC. The chain links TRBV27 to TRBJ1-2; 7 bases are a match to TRBD1. V dropped 6 bases and J dropped 4; count of bases not matched to a gene: 2. The CDR3 runs 12 residues. Germline V lookup: CDR1 MNHEY, CDR2 SMNVEV (reference sequence).

The chain joins TRBV28 to TRBJ1-2, with TRBD1 matching 9 bases. This CDR3 region has 17 residues. The trim removed 5 bases at V and 4 bases at J, leaving 14 bases unmatched. Per germline, CDR1 MDHEN and CDR2 SYDVKM. CDR3 DNA sequence: TGTGCCAGCAGTGGAATAGGACAGGGGATTGGGACCTATGGCTACACCTTC. It specifies CASSGIGQGIGTYGYTF.

The chain carries TRBV30 and TRBJ1-1; the D is unclear. The CDR3 has 12 amino acids. V dropped 0 bases and J dropped 8 bases, with 10 bases sitting between them. The germline V gene encodes CDR1 GTSNPN and CDR2 SVGIG (reference sequence). The CDR3 loop is CAWSVLLREAFF. CDR3 DNA: TGTGCCTGGAGTGTACTGTTGAGGGAAGCTTTCTTT. Filled out from reference TRBV30 and TRBJ1-1, the complete variable domain reads SQTIHQWPATLVQPVGSPLSLECTVEGTSNPNLYWYRQAAGRGLQLLFYSVGIGQISSEVPQNLSASRPQDRQFILSSKKLLLSDSGFYLCAWSVLLREAFFGQGTRLTVV.

This clonotype was observed many times. The V and J genes are TRBV5-1 and TRBJ2-7, with TRBD1 matching over 7 bases. Germline loops: CDR1 SGHRS, CDR2 YFSETQ. The trim removed 3 bases at V and 9 bases at J, leaving 3 bases unmatched. The CDR3 loop spans 11 amino acids. CDR3: CASSSDRVQYF. CDR3 nucleotides: TGCGCCAGCAGCTCCGACAGGGTGCAGTACTTC.

The CDR3 spells CASSPSGGLANEKLFF. CDR3 DNA: TGCGCCAGCAGCCCCTCGGGGGGGCTTGCTAATGAAAAACTGTTTTTT. The rearrangement uses TRBV4-3 and TRBJ1-4; D possibly corresponds to TRBD1 (6 bases). V was pared by 4 bases and J by 3 bases, with 15 bases between. The CDR3 totals 16 residues. Germline values: CDR1 LGHNA, CDR2 YSLEER.

This rearrangement joins TRBV2 to TRBJ1-4; tentatively, D is TRBD1 (5 bases). The V and J ends lost 2 bases and 8 bases respectively, with 12 bases between them. This CDR3 has 14 amino acids. Germline assignment: CDR1 SNHLY and CDR2 FYNNEI. In DNA, the CDR3 is TGTGCCAGCAGTGAAATTGGGGGTGGAGAAAAACTGTTTTTT. Residues: CASSEIGGGEKLFF.

About this clonotype itself: Compared with germline, one end of the junction differs, possibly owing to a read error. The J gene is TRBJ2-7, the V gene TRBV5-1; a possible D gene is TRBD1 (6 bases). Germline lookup yields CDR1 SGHRS and CDR2 YFSETQ. The CDR3 sequence is 14 residues long. CDR3 nucleotides: TGCGCCAGCAGCTTGGGACAGGCGAACTACGAGCAGCACTTC. This translates into CASSLGQANYEQHF.